These 32 T cell receptor beta chains were all obtained from the same sample, sequenced in a study of blood T cell repertoires in COVID-19. Libraries were prepared by immunoSEQ multiplex PCR; TCRdb keeps only in-frame clonotypes and omits some of them. The table includes approximately 230,000 clones, about 80% detected once. Sample: PBMCs or T cells enriched from blood (not recorded which). The receptors come from a man between 40 and 49 years old who had recovered from COVID-19.

This chain uses TRBV7-2 with TRBJ2-5, with D maybe TRBD2 (6 bases). Between the trimmed V and J ends, which lost 7 bases and 4 bases, there was a span of 19 bases. The CDR3 has 15 residues. Germline V gene data show CDR1 as SGHTA and CDR2 as FQGNSA. The CDR3 here is CASTEKGGVVETQYF. The CDR3 DNA reads as TGTGCCAGCACTGAAAAGGGCGGGGTTGTAGAGACCCAGTACTTC.

This chain links TRBV6-6 with TRBJ1-2, with 7 positions matching TRBD1. The germline gives CDR1 MNHNY, CDR2 SVGAGI (reference sequence). Losses at the gene ends were 5 bases for V and 3 bases for J; bases not matched to a gene: 9. The CDR3 is 15 residues long. The CDR3 protein is CASSPRGQRDYGYTF. In nucleotides, the CDR3 is TGTGCCAGCAGTCCACGGGGACAGCGTGACTATGGCTACACCTTC.

This sequence joins TRBV7-9 and TRBJ2-1; 7 nucleotides agree with TRBD1. Germline CDR1 and CDR2: SEHNR and FQNEAQ (reference sequence). This CDR3 is 14 amino acids long. J lost 4 bases, V lost 5 bases, and 5 bases had no gene match. CDR3 in amino acids: CASSGEQGYNEQFF. The CDR3, as DNA: TGTGCCAGCAGCGGCGAACAGGGGTACAATGAGCAGTTCTTC.

The V gene is TRBV5-4, the J gene TRBJ2-2, with D perhaps TRBD1 (6 bases). This CDR3 has 15 residues. V was shortened by 4 bases and J by 0 bases, with 10 bases between the two germline ends. CDR1 is SGHNT and CDR2 is YYREEE in the germline V gene (reference sequence). CDR3 loop: CASSPQGSNTGELFF. CDR3 DNA sequence: TGTGCCAGCAGCCCACAGGGCTCGAACACCGGGGAGCTGTTTTTT.

This chain connects TRBV4-3 to TRBJ2-2; weak D call: TRBD1 (6 bases). The germline gives CDR1 LGHNA, CDR2 YSLEER. CDR3 length: 15 amino acids. Trimming removed 3 bases from V and 4 bases from J, with 12 bases in between. CDR3: CASSHYRESTGELFF. The CDR3 DNA reads TGCGCCAGCAGCCACTACAGGGAATCCACCGGGGAGCTGTTTTTT.

The chain couples TRBV6-5 to TRBJ1-6; D is undetermined. Germline-derived CDR1 and CDR2 are MNHEY and SVGAGI. This CDR3 has 12 residues. The ends were cut back, 10 bases at V and 9 bases at J, with 13 bases in the middle. CDR3 DNA sequence: TGTGCCACCCGTGGAGTGGTTTCACCCCTCCACTTT. It translates to CATRGVVSPLHF.

This clone has more than one count but fewer than ten. The rearrangement uses TRBV28 and TRBJ1-4; 10 bases map to TRBD1. The CDR3 spans 15 residues. V was clipped by 5 bases and J by 7 bases; unmatched bases: 7. Germline assignment: CDR1 MDHEN and CDR2 SYDVKM. As DNA, the CDR3 is TGTGCCAGCAGTGATCCCGGGACAGGGGCTGAAAAACTGTTTTTT. Protein: CASSDPGTGAEKLFF.

V usage is TRBV5-1 and J usage is TRBJ1-1; 7 bases match TRBD1. Germline-derived CDR1 and CDR2 are SGHRS and YFSETQ. The V and J ends lost 3 bases and 1 base, in that order; junction bases with no gene match: 3. The length of the CDR3 is 14 residues. The CDR3 bases are TGCGCCAGCAGCTCGGGACAGCCGAACACTGAAGCTTTCTTT. As protein: CASSSGQPNTEAFF.

This chain links TRBV9 with TRBJ2-5, with TRBD2 as a possible D gene (6 bases). CDR1 SGDLS and CDR2 YYNGEE come from the germline V gene. The CDR3 extends over 14 amino acids. Trimming removed 0 bases at V and 4 bases at J, with 10 bases between. CDR3 sequence reads: CASSVELASETQYF. CDR3 DNA: TGTGCCAGCAGCGTAGAACTAGCCTCAGAGACCCAGTACTTC.

This chain joins TRBV6-2 or TRBV6-3 and TRBJ2-7; TRBD2 matches 12 bases. This CDR3 has 15 residues. CDR1 and CDR2 (germline): MNHEY, SVGEGT. The J segment lost 0 bases and the V segment lost 5 bases, leaving 2 bases of the junction unmatched. CDR3 region: CASSLLAGGSYEQYF. The CDR3 DNA sequence: TGTGCCAGCAGTCTACTAGCGGGGGGCTCCTACGAGCAGTACTTC.

The rearrangement uses TRBV14 and TRBJ1-2; TRBD1 matches 12 bases. V lost 1 base, J lost 7 bases, and 4 bases stayed unmatched. Germline loops: CDR1 SGHDN, CDR2 FVKESK. The CDR3 length is 15 residues. For the CDR3, the DNA is TGTGCCAGCAGCCAAGGTGGGACAGGGGGCTTTGGCTACACCTTC. Its protein product is CASSQGGTGGFGYTF.

The sample holds a few counts of this clone. The genes are TRBV6-2 or TRBV6-3 and TRBJ2-5, with 10 bases identical to TRBD2. The CDR3 covers 17 residues. V was clipped by 6 bases and J by 5 bases; unmatched bases: 15. Germline CDR1 reads MNHEY; CDR2 reads SVGEGT. The CDR3 sequence is CASRPPISGGAGETQYF. CDR3 DNA: TGTGCCAGCAGGCCTCCTATAAGCGGGGGGGCCGGGGAGACCCAGTACTTC.

The V gene is TRBV25-1, the J gene TRBJ1-4; TRBD1 aligns across 10 bases. The CDR3 consists of 14 residues. V shed 4 bases, J shed 6 bases, and the junction held 2 bases outside the gene matches. CDR1 and CDR2 (germline): MGHDK, SYGVNS. CDR3 coding DNA: TGTGCCAGCAGTGGCGGGACAGGGGATGAAAAACTGTTTTTT. It encodes CASSGGTGDEKLFF.

The genes are TRBV28 and TRBJ1-2, with TRBD1 as a possible D gene (5 bases). The ends were cut back, 0 bases at V and 3 bases at J, with 8 bases in the middle. The germline V gene has CDR1 MDHEN and CDR2 SYDVKM. This CDR3 is built from 14 residues. The CDR3 DNA sequence: TGTGCCAGCAGTTTATGGGAGGGGTACTATGGCTACACCTTC. As protein: CASSLWEGYYGYTF.

The V gene is TRBV5-6, the J gene TRBJ1-5; 7 bases fit TRBD1. In germline, CDR1 is SGHDT, CDR2 YYEEEE. V shed 4 bases, J shed 4 bases, and the junction held 5 bases outside the gene matches. CDR3 length equals 14 residues. The CDR3 sequence is CASSIRDRNQPQHF. The CDR3 bases are TGTGCCAGCAGCATCCGGGACAGAAATCAGCCCCAGCATTTT.

The chain combines TRBV29-1 with TRBJ1-3; 8 nucleotides align to TRBD1. This CDR3 is 14 amino acids long. CDR1 is SQVTM and CDR2 is ANQGSEA in the germline V gene. V shed 6 bases, J shed 2 bases, and the junction held 6 bases outside the gene matches. CDR3 region: CSVGGQDAGNTIYF. In DNA form, the CDR3 reads TGCAGCGTCGGGGGACAGGACGCTGGAAACACCATATATTTT.

This clone was picked up one time. This sequence joins TRBV13 and TRBJ2-7; D uncertain. V was clipped by 5 bases and J by 6 bases, with 11 bases between them. This CDR3 region has 12 residues. The germline V gene has CDR1 PRHDT and CDR2 FYEKMQ (reference sequence). CDR3 nucleotides: TGTGCCAGCAGCCATCGGAGCGCCGAGCAGTACTTC. This sequence encodes CASSHRSAEQYF.

The chain is built from TRBV5-6 and TRBJ1-5; D might be TRBD1 (6 bases). Trimming took 2 bases from V and 5 from J, leaving 14 bases between them. CDR1 and CDR2 from the germline V gene are SGHDT and YYEEEE. The CDR3 is 15 amino acids. The CDR3 loop is CASSFAGGQDQPQHF. As DNA, the CDR3 is TGTGCCAGCAGCTTTGCCGGGGGGCAGGATCAGCCCCAGCATTTT.

This sequence joins TRBV3-1 (or the pseudogene TRBV3-2) and TRBJ2-3, with 12 nucleotides matching TRBD2. V lost 4 bases and J lost 6; bases outside the gene matches: 8. The germline V gene has CDR1 LGHDT and CDR2 YNNKEL (reference sequence). The CDR3 runs to 16 residues. Here the CDR3 reads CASSPLAGGRVDTQYF. In DNA, the CDR3 is TGTGCCAGCAGCCCGCTAGCGGGGGGGCGTGTGGATACGCAGTATTTT.

The CDR3 region is CASFAREATLLKYGYTF. The CDR3 DNA follows: TGTGCCAGTTTTGCCAGGGAGGCCACACTTTTGAAATATGGCTACACCTTC. The gene calls are TRBV28 and TRBJ1-2; possible D gene TRBD1, 5 bases. V shed 9 bases and J shed 5 bases, with 28 bases lying between them. This CDR3 region has 17 residues. The V gene's germline CDR1 is MDHEN and CDR2 SYDVKM.

This chain joins TRBV13 and TRBJ2-5; the match to TRBD2 covers 7 bases. V lost 5 bases and J lost 2; bases outside the gene matches: 5. The CDR3 runs to 14 residues. Germline loops: CDR1 PRHDT, CDR2 FYEKMQ (reference sequence). This chain's CDR3 is CASSGGGFQETQYF. For the CDR3, the DNA is TGTGCCAGCAGCGGGGGAGGGTTTCAAGAGACCCAGTACTTC.

The chain is built from TRBV2 and TRBJ1-2; 7 positions agree with TRBD1. Germline CDR1 is SNHLY and CDR2 is FYNNEI. Losses at the gene ends were 6 bases for V and 8 bases for J; bases not matched to a gene: 9. The CDR3 contains 13 residues. As DNA, the CDR3 is TGTGCCAGCAGCGCCGGGACAGCTCTGGGCTACACCTTC. As protein: CASSAGTALGYTF.

The chain is built from TRBV7-3 and TRBJ2-1; D possibly corresponds to TRBD1 (6 bases). CDR1 is SGHTA and CDR2 is FQGTGA in the germline V gene. Between the trimmed V and J ends, which lost 0 bases and 8 bases, there was a span of 14 bases. The CDR3 covers 15 residues. The CDR3 DNA reads as TGTGCCAGCAGCTTAACGGGGGCTAGACTACATGAGCAGTTCTTC. This encodes CASSLTGARLHEQFF. Full variable domain (remainder filled in from reference TRBV7-3 and TRBJ2-1): GAGVSQTPSNKVTEKGKYVELRCDPISGHTALYWYRQSLGQGPEFLIYFQGTGAADDSGLPNDRFFAVRPEGSVSTLKIQRTERGDSAVYLCASSLTGARLHEQFFGPGTRLTVL.

The genes are TRBV7-2 and TRBJ1-6, with D hard to call. The CDR3 is made up of 13 amino acids. The ends were cut back, 1 base at V and 12 bases at J, with 10 bases in the middle. Germline V CDR1 and CDR2: SGHTA, FQGNSA. The CDR3 spells CASSLGQARPLHF. The CDR3 DNA reads as TGTGCCAGCAGCTTAGGGCAGGCGAGACCCCTCCACTTT.

The chain recombines TRBV7-9 with TRBJ2-7; D is possibly TRBD2 (5 bases). V shed 5 bases and J shed 6 bases, with 20 bases lying between them. Germline V CDR1 and CDR2: SEHNR, FQNEAQ (reference sequence). This CDR3 is 15 amino acids long. The CDR3 protein is CASSPSPASPREQYF. The CDR3 DNA follows: TGTGCCAGCAGCCCTAGCCCCGCCAGCCCCCGCGAGCAGTACTTC.

V is TRBV6-5 and J is TRBJ2-3, with D possibly matching TRBD2 (6 bases). Trimming took off 2 bases at V and 1 base at J, with 10 bases between the two ends. CDR1 is MNHEY and CDR2 is SVGAGI in the germline V gene. The CDR3 covers 15 residues. The chain's CDR3 is CASSYGGSRTDTQYF. The DNA of the CDR3 is TGTGCCAGCAGTTACGGGGGGTCGCGCACAGATACGCAGTATTTT.

The chain uses TRBV6-2 or TRBV6-3 and TRBJ2-2; no clear D gene. V lost 4 bases, J lost 4 bases, and 7 bases lay in between. Per germline, CDR1 MNHEY and CDR2 SVGEGT. The length of the CDR3 is 13 residues. In nucleotides, the CDR3 is TGTGCCAGCAGTTCGGCAGGCACCGGGGAGCTGTTTTTT. Translating it yields CASSSAGTGELFF.

This clone was recorded only once. The chain combines TRBV6-5 with TRBJ1-6; D not resolved. The CDR3 loop spans 13 amino acids. V dropped 7 bases and J dropped 3 bases, with 7 bases sitting between them. Germline V gene sequence: CDR1 MNHEY, CDR2 SVGAGI. The DNA for the CDR3 is TGTGCCAGCAACATATTCTATAATTCACCCCTCCACTTT. The encoded protein is CASNIFYNSPLHF.

This chain links TRBV3-1 (or the pseudogene TRBV3-2) with TRBJ1-2; no definite D call. Germline CDR1 LGHDT, CDR2 YNNKEL (reference sequence). V lost 11 bases and J 8 bases, leaving 21 bases between the germline ends. This CDR3 has 13 amino acids. CDR3 bases: TGTGCCCCCCCGGGCATGAGACGGGGAGGCTACACCTTC. Encoded protein: CAPPGMRRGGYTF.

This clone was detected only once. The chain combines TRBV7-3 with TRBJ2-5; maybe TRBD2 (6 bases). Germline lookup yields CDR1 SGHTA and CDR2 FQGTGA. The CDR3 is made up of 14 amino acids. V lost 2 bases and J 5 bases, leaving 12 bases between the germline ends. The CDR3 spells CASSLRGGIETQYF. CDR3 nucleotide sequence: TGTGCCAGCAGCTTACGGGGAGGAATCGAGACCCAGTACTTC.

CDR3 protein: CASSQLISYEQYF. The DNA for the CDR3 is TGTGCCAGCAGCCAACTTATATCCTACGAGCAGTACTTC. The V gene is TRBV3-1 (or the pseudogene TRBV3-2), the J gene TRBJ2-7; D uncertain. This CDR3 has 13 residues. The germline CDR1 and CDR2 sequences are LGHDT and YNNKEL (reference sequence). Deletions cut 2 bases from V and 1 base from J, with 6 bases between.

This sequence joins TRBV5-6 and TRBJ2-5; 9 nucleotides match TRBD2. Germline V gene sequence: CDR1 SGHDT, CDR2 YYEEEE. V was pared by 1 base and J by 5 bases, with 9 bases of the junction left unmatched. The CDR3 length is 16 residues. The CDR3 here is CASSLYWASGIETQYF. DNA of the CDR3: TGTGCCAGCAGCTTGTATTGGGCTAGCGGGATTGAGACCCAGTACTTC.